Listed here are 15 T cell receptor beta chains from one sample, sequenced in a study of cytomegalovirus exposure and HLA in healthy donors. Use of 60 Vbeta and 13 Jbeta primers characterized the PCR. Assay: immunoSEQ multiplex PCR; the TCRdb copy retains only in-frame clones and omits some. The sample carries more than 85,000 clones, around four fifths recorded once. Material for sequencing was PBMCs. The receptors were sampled from a man aged 30-40 years in good health and CMV-seropositive.

This chain links TRBV2 with TRBJ1-3; TRBD1 might be the D (6 bases). Germline lookup yields CDR1 SNHLY and CDR2 FYNNEI. This CDR3 is 14 amino acids long. Trimming removed 8 bases from V and 2 bases from J, with 13 bases in between. CDR3: CASVRPGAGNTIYF. The CDR3 coding sequence is TGTGCCAGCGTCCGGCCAGGGGCTGGAAACACCATATATTTT.

The chain combines TRBV29-1 with TRBJ2-3; D may be TRBD2 (5 bases). V lost 0 bases, J lost 6 bases, and 19 bases lay in between. Germline CDR1 SQVTM, CDR2 ANQGSEA. This CDR3 region has 16 residues. The CDR3: CSVEDLPVFGEDTQYF. The CDR3 coding sequence is TGCAGCGTTGAAGATCTTCCCGTATTCGGGGAGGATACGCAGTATTTT.

This clone showed up just once. The CDR3: CASSIGQPHSGANVLTF. Written as DNA, the CDR3 is TGTGCCAGTAGTATAGGACAGCCACACTCTGGGGCCAACGTCCTGACTTTC. The chain links TRBV19 to TRBJ2-6; tentative D call: TRBD1 (5 bases). Between the trimmed V and J ends, which lost 1 base and 0 bases, there was a span of 10 bases. This CDR3 has 17 amino acids. Germline-derived CDR1 and CDR2 are LNHDA and SQIVND (reference sequence).

V and J are TRBV18 and TRBJ2-5, with D perhaps matching TRBD2 (5 bases). Trimming pared 1 base from V and 4 bases from J, leaving 13 bases between. CDR1 is KGHSH, CDR2 LQKENI, per germline. CDR3 length: 15 amino acids. The CDR3 coding sequence is TGTGCCAGCTCACCACGGTCGGGGAAGGGAGAGACCCAGTACTTC. Protein sequence: CASSPRSGKGETQYF.

This clone was seen only once. The rearrangement links TRBV7-8 to TRBJ2-7; possible D gene TRBD1, 7 bases. The CDR3 consists of 16 residues. V shed 0 bases and J shed 2 bases, with 14 bases lying between them. Germline assignment: CDR1 SGHVS and CDR2 FQNEAQ. This CDR3 reads CASSLAPAGGPYEQYF. DNA for the CDR3: TGTGCCAGCAGCTTAGCGCCGGCAGGGGGGCCCTACGAGCAGTACTTC.

A remark on this clone: The same CDR3 can be traced to other DNA sequences in this sample. J is TRBJ1-6 and V is TRBV15; D gene uncertain. Germline V CDR1 and CDR2: LNHNV, YYDKDF (reference sequence). Trimming stripped 1 base from V and 9 bases from J, with 13 bases between. This CDR3 contains 15 residues. CDR3 nucleotides: TGTGCCACCAGCAGAGGGAGGACGGGGAGTTCACCCCTCCACTTT. Translating gives CATSRGRTGSSPLHF.

Note on this clone: At one end, the junction sequence differs from germline, possibly due to a read error. This rearrangement joins TRBV7-7 to TRBJ2-2; D unclear. The CDR3 contains 15 residues. Germline V gene data show CDR1 as SSHAT and CDR2 as FNYEAQ (reference sequence). The CDR3 region has the DNA TGTGCTAGCAGCTTAACCCGGGTCAACACCGGGGAGCTGTTTTTT. Amino acid sequence: CASSLTRVNTGELFF.

The V call is TRBV6-5, the J call TRBJ2-2, with 9 bases identical to TRBD2. V gave up 3 bases and J gave up 8 bases; unmatched junction bases: 7. The germline CDR1 and CDR2 sequences are MNHEY and SVGAGI. CDR3 length: 15 amino acids. The CDR3, as DNA: TGTGCCAGCAGTTATCGACTAGCGGCAAGGGGGGAGCTGTTTTTT. It specifies CASSYRLAARGELFF.

The chain links TRBV4-1 to TRBJ2-5; 11 nucleotides agree with TRBD2. Germline trimming cut 0 bases from V and 1 base from J; bases unmatched to any gene: 10. Germline V gene data show CDR1 as MGHRA and CDR2 as YSYEKL. The CDR3 spans 19 residues. The CDR3 region is CASSQDQFVLAGGQETQYF. As DNA, the CDR3 is TGCGCCAGCAGCCAAGATCAATTCGTCCTAGCGGGGGGCCAAGAGACCCAGTACTTC.

The V call is TRBV5-8, the J call TRBJ1-6; perhaps TRBD1 as D (6 bases). Trimming shortened V by 0 bases and J by 10 bases, and 14 bases separated the two germline ends. Per germline, CDR1 SGHTS and CDR2 YDEGEE. CDR3 length equals 15 residues. The CDR3 loop reads CASSLGQGYRSPLHF. CDR3 bases: TGTGCCAGCAGCTTGGGGCAGGGGTATCGATCACCCCTCCACTTT.

The CDR3 region is CASSFQTELNTEAFF. The CDR3 DNA sequence: TGTGCCAGCAGTTTTCAGACAGAATTGAACACTGAAGCTTTCTTT. This sequence joins TRBV28 and TRBJ1-1; maybe TRBD1 (5 bases). V was clipped by 3 bases and J by 0 bases, with 11 bases between them. Germline CDR1 and CDR2: MDHEN and SYDVKM. This CDR3 spans 15 amino acids.

The chain carries TRBV4-1 and TRBJ2-7; perhaps TRBD2 as D (5 bases). The CDR3 spans 14 residues. Germline V lookup: CDR1 MGHRA, CDR2 YSYEKL. V was cut by 0 bases and J by 5 bases, with 11 bases left in between. The CDR3 here is CASSQDTGSDEQYF. The CDR3, as DNA: TGCGCCAGCAGCCAAGATACGGGTAGCGACGAGCAGTACTTC.

On this clone itself: A read error may produce the germline difference seen at one junction end. V gene TRBV27 combines with J gene TRBJ2-3; possible D gene TRBD1, 6 bases. In germline, CDR1 is MNHEY, CDR2 SMNVEV (reference sequence). The CDR3 sequence is 13 residues long. CDR3 DNA sequence: TGTGCCAGCAGACCACAGGGAACAGATGCGCAGTATTTT. Residues: CASRPQGTDAQYF.

This clone appeared a single time. The chain links TRBV5-6 to TRBJ2-7; no clear D gene. V was pared by 2 bases and J by 4 bases, with 7 bases between. The CDR3 has 12 residues. Germline V gene lookup returns CDR1 SGHDT and CDR2 YYEEEE. The CDR3 bases are TGTGCCAGCAGCTTTAACTTATACGAGCAGTACTTC. As protein: CASSFNLYEQYF.

V and J are TRBV5-4 and TRBJ2-3; 7 bases are shared with TRBD1. The junction had 3 bases not matched to a gene; V was cut back by 4 bases and J by 4 bases. There are 13 residues in the CDR3. CDR1 SGHNT and CDR2 YYREEE come from the germline V gene (reference sequence). CDR3 sequence: CASSPGQSDTQYF. The CDR3 nucleotides are TGTGCCAGCAGCCCGGGACAGTCAGATACGCAGTATTTT.